This record looks at one T cell receptor (beta chain) sequence and its context. Time point indicated: pre-sensitization, week 0. The treatment denotes: therapeutic diphenylcyclopropenone sensitization with weekly scalp DPC. This entry belongs to a study of human T cells and chemical hapten exposure. At the level of the study: Alopecia areata, totalis or universalis affected patients who were mostly female.

CDR3 length: 12 amino acids. V lost 6 bases, J lost 9 bases, and 12 bases lay in between. The germline V gene has CDR1 MNHEY and CDR2 SVGAGI. TCRdb re-called the RACE reads through MiXCR, storing one row per CDR3 protein. The profile shows around 56,000 distinct CDR3 sequences, 9.5% to 10% of them singletons. The genes are TRBV6-5 and TRBJ2-1; D remains ambiguous. The receptor was isolated from a man aged 35 to 55 with alopecia areata. Some clones in this sample may be carry-over from other donors' samples. The starting material was whole blood, obtained in connection with sensitization to the hapten diphenylcyclopropenone (DPC). This CDR3 is CASSSPGGEQFF. CDR3 nucleotides: TGTGCCAGCAGCTCCCCGGGCGGTGAGCAGTTCTTC.